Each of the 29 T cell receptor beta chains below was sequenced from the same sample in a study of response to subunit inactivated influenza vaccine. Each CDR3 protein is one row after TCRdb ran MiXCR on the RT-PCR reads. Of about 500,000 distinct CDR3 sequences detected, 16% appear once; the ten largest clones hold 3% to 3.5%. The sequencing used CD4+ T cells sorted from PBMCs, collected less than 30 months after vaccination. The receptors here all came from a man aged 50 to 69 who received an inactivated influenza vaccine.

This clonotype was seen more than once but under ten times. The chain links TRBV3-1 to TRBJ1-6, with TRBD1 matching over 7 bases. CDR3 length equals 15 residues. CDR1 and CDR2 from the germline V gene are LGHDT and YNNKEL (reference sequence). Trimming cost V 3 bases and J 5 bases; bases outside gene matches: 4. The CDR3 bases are TGTGCCAGCAGCCACAGTGGGACAGATAATTCACCCCTCCACTTT. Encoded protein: CASSHSGTDNSPLHF. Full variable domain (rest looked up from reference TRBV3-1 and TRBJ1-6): DTAVSQTPKYLVTQMGNDKSIKCEQNLGHDTMYWYKQDSKKFLKIMFSYNNKELIINETVPNRFSPKSPDKAHLNLHINSLELGDSAVYFCASSHSGTDNSPLHFGNGTRLTVT.

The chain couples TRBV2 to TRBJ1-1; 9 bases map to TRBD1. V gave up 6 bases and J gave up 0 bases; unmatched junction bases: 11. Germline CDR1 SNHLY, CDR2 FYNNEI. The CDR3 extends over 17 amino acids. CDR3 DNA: TGTGCCAGCAGGGGGGACAGGGATTGGGGGATGAACACTGAAGCTTTCTTT. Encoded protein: CASRGDRDWGMNTEAFF.

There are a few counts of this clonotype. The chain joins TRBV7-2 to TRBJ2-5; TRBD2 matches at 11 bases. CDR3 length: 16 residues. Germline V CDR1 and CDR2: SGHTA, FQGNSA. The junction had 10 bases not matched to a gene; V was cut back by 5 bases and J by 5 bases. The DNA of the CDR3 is TGTGCCAGCAGCCCCCGGACTAGCGGGCTCGGGGAGACCCAGTACTTC. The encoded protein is CASSPRTSGLGETQYF.

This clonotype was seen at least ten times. CDR3 DNA: TGTGCCAGCAGTAGTGGGGTTACGCAGTATTTT. The encoded protein is CASSSGVTQYF. The chain couples TRBV12-3 or TRBV12-4 to TRBJ2-3, with unresolved D. The CDR3 covers 11 residues. V lost 5 bases and J lost 8, with 8 bases in between.

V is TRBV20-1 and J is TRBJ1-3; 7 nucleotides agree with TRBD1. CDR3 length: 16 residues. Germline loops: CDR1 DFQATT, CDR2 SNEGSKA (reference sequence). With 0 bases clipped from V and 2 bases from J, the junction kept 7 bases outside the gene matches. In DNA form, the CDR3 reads TGCAGTGCTAGAGAGACAGGGAGGAAGGCTGGAAACACCATATATTTT. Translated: CSARETGRKAGNTIYF.

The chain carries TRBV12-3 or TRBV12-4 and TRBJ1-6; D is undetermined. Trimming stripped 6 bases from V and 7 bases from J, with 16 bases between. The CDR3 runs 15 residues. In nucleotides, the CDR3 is TGTGCCAGCAGCTCTAAAGCTCAAAGGAATTCACCCCTCCACTTT. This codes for CASSSKAQRNSPLHF.

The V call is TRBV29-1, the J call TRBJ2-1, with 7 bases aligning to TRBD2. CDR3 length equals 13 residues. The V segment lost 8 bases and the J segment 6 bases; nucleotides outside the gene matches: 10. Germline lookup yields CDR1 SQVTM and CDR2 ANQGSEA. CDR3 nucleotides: TGCAGCTTGCAGGGCGGGAGTTTCAATGAGCAGTTCTTC. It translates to CSLQGGSFNEQFF.

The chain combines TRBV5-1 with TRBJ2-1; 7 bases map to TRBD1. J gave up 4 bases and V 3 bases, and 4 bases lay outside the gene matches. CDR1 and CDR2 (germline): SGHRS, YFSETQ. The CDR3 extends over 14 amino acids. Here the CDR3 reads CASSSTTGYNEQFF. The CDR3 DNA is TGCGCCAGCAGCTCGACGACAGGGTACAATGAGCAGTTCTTC.

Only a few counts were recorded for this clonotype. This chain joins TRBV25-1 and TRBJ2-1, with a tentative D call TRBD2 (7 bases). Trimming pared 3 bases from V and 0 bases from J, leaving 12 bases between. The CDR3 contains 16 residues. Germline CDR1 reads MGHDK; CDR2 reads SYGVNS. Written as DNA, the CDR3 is TGTGCCAGCAGTGAGAACGGGGGGCCCTCCTACAATGAGCAGTTCTTC. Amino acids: CASSENGGPSYNEQFF.

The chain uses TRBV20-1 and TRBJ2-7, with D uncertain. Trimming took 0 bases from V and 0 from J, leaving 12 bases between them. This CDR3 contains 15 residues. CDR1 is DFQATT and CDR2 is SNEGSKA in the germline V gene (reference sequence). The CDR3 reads CSARERHHLSYEQYF. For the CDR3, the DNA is TGCAGTGCTAGAGAGAGGCACCACCTCTCCTACGAGCAGTACTTC.

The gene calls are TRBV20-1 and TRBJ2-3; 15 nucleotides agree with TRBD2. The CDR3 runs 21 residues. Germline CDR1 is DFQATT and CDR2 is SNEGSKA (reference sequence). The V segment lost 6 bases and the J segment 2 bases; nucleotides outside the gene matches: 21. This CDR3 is CSATDRGGLAGGHAVTDTQYF. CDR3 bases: TGCAGTGCAACCGACAGGGGAGGACTAGCGGGAGGGCATGCCGTCACAGATACGCAGTATTTT.

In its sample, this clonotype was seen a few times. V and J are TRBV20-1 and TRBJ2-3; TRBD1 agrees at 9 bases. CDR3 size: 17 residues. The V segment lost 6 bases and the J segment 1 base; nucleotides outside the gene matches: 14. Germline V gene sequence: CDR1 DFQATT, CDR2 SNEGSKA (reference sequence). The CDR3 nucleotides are TGCAGTGCCCTGGACAGGGGCGGGACTATGGGCACAGATACGCAGTATTTT. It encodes CSALDRGGTMGTDTQYF.

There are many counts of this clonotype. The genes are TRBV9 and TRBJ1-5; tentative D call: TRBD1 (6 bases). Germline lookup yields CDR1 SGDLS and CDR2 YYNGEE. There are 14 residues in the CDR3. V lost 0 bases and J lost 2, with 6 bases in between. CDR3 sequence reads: CASSVGQGNQPQHF. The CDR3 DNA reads TGTGCCAGCAGCGTAGGACAGGGCAATCAGCCCCAGCATTTT.

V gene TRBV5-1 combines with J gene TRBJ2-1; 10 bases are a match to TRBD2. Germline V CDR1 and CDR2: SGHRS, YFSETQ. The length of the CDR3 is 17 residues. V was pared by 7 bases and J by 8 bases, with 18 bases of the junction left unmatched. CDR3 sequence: CASHGGWTSGVRDEQFF. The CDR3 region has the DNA TGCGCCAGCCATGGGGGGTGGACTAGCGGTGTCCGCGATGAGCAGTTCTTC.

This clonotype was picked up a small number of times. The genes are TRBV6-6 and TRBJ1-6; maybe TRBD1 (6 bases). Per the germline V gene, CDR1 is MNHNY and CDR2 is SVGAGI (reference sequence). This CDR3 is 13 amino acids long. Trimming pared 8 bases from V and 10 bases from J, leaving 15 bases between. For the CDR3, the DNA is TGTGCCAGCGGACAGTATTCAGAATCACCCCTCCACTTT. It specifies CASGQYSESPLHF.

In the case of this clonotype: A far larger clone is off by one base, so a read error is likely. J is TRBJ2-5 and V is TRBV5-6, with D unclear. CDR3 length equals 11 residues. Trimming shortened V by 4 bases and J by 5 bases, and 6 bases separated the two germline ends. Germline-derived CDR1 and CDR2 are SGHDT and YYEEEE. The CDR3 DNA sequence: TGTGCCAGCAGCATGGGGGAGACCCAGTACTTC. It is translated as CASSMGETQYF.

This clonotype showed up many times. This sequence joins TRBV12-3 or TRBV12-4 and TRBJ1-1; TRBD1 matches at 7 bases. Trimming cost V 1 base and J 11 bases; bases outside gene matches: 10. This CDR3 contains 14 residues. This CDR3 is CASSLEVQGSGAFF. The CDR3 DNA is TGTGCCAGCAGTTTAGAAGTACAGGGGAGTGGTGCTTTCTTT.

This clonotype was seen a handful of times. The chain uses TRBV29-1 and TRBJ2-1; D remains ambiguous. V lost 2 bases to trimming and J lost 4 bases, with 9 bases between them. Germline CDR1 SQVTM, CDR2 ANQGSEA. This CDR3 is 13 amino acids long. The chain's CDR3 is CSVERSAYNEQFF. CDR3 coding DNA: TGCAGCGTTGAAAGGTCTGCATACAATGAGCAGTTCTTC.

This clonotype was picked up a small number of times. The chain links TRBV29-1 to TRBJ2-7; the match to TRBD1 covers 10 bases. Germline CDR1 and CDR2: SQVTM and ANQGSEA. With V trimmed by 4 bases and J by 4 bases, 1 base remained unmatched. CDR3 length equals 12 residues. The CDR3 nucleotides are TGCAGCGTTGCGGGACAGGGGTACGAGCAGTACTTC. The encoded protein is CSVAGQGYEQYF.

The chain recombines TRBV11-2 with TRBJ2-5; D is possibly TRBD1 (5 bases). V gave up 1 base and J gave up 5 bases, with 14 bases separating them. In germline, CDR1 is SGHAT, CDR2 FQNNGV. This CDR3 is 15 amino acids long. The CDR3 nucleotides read TGTGCCAGCAGCTTAGCTGCAGGGCCACGGGAGACCCAGTACTTC. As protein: CASSLAAGPRETQYF.

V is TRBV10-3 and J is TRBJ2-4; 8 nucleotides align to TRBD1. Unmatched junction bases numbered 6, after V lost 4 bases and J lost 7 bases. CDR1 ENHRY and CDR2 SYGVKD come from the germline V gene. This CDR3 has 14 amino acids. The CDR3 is CAISGTGLNNIQYF. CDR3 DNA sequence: TGTGCCATCAGTGGGACAGGGCTCAATAACATTCAGTACTTC.

The DNA for the CDR3 is TGTGCCAGCAGCCCGCGACAGGGGGCTATGAACACTGAAGCTTTCTTT. Protein product: CASSPRQGAMNTEAFF. The chain joins TRBV7-8 to TRBJ1-1; TRBD1 matches at 10 bases. The CDR3 length is 16 residues. Unmatched junction bases numbered 6, after V lost 5 bases and J lost 0 bases. Germline CDR1 is SGHVS and CDR2 is FQNEAQ.

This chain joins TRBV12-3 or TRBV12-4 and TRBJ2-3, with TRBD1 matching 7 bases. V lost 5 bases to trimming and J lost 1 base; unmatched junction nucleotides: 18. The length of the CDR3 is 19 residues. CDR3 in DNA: TGTGCCAGCAGTCCTACCATATCGAGATTTCAGGGGGGCACAGATACGCAGTATTTT. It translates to CASSPTISRFQGGTDTQYF.

In DNA, the CDR3 is TGTGCCAGCAGCCCCTCGGGCGGAAATACGCAGTATTTT. Its translation: CASSPSGGNTQYF. The J gene is TRBJ2-3, the V gene TRBV7-9; D is ambiguous. Germline V lookup: CDR1 SEHNR, CDR2 FQNEAQ (reference sequence). V lost 5 bases and J lost 7, with 13 bases in between. This CDR3 has 13 amino acids.

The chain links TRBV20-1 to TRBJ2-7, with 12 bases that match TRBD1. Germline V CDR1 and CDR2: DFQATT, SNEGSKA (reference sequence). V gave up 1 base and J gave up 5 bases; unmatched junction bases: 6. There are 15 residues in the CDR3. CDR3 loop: CSARARDRGLHEQYF. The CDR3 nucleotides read TGCAGTGCTAGAGCCCGGGACAGGGGGCTCCACGAGCAGTACTTC.

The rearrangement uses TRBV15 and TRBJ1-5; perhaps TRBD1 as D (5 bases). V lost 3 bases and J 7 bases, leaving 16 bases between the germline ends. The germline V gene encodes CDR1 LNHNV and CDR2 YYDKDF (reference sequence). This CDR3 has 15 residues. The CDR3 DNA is TGTGCCACCAGCAGCTCGGGGGGAAGCAGGCAGCCCCAGCATTTT. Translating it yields CATSSSGGSRQPQHF.

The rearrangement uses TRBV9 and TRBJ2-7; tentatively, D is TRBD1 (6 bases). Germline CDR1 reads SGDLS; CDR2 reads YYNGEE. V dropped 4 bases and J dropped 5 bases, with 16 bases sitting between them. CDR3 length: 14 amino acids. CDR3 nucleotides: TGTGCCAGCAGCCCAGGGGTTTCCTTTGACGAGCAGTACTTC. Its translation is CASSPGVSFDEQYF. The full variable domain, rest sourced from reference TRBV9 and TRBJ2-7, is DSGVTQTPKHLITATGQRVTLRCSPRSGDLSVYWYQQSLDQGLQFLIQYYNGEERAKGNILERFSAQQFPDLHSELNLSSLELGDSALYFCASSPGVSFDEQYFGPGTRLTVT.

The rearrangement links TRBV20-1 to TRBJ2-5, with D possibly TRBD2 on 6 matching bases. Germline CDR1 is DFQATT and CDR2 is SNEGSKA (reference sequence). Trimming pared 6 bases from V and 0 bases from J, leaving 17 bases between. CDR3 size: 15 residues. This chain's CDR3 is CSAVRGLANQETQYF. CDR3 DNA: TGCAGTGCCGTAAGAGGTCTAGCGAACCAAGAGACCCAGTACTTC.

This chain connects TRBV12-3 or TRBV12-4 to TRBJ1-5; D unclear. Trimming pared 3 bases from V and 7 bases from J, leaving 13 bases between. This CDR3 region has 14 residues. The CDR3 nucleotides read TGTGCCAGCAGTTTTGCTGCAGGCAGGCAGCCCCAGCATTTT. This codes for CASSFAAGRQPQHF.